What follows are 17 T cell receptor beta chains derived from one specimen sequenced in a study of tumor and adjacent non-tumor tissue in lung cancer. The library came from three nested PCR rounds adapted from ARM-PCR protocols. One entry per CDR3 protein, called by TCRdb with MiXCR from the multiplex PCR reads. Among fewer than 100,000 distinct CDR3 sequences listed, roughly three quarters were seen once. This sample's RNA came from whole unsorted tissue. This non-tumor lung sample came from over 3 cm beyond the tumor edge. The specimen was distant non-tumor lung tissue. All receptors derive from a woman between 45 and 60 years old with non-small cell lung cancer.

As to this clonotype: A much larger clone differs by one base, so this may be a read error. The V call is TRBV7-8, the J call TRBJ1-2; D unresolved. The CDR3 runs to 18 residues. CDR1 and CDR2 (germline): SGHVS, FQNEAQ. CDR3 bases: TGTGCCAGCAGCTTAGGGGTCTTTGGGCCAAGTTTTAACTATAGCTACACCTTC. It specifies CASSLGVFGPSFNYSYTF.

The CDR3 coding sequence is TGCCGTACTAGAGCTGGGGGTAGTTGGCGGGAGGGCCGGAGGCAGTTCTTC. As protein: CRTRAGGSWREGRRQFF. The chain has TRBV20-1 and TRBJ2-1; 9 nucleotides align to TRBD2. Germline V gene lookup returns CDR1 DFQATT and CDR2 SNEGSKA (reference sequence). The CDR3 sequence is 17 residues long.

This clonotype was observed a few times. No conserved phenylalanine or tryptophan ends this CDR3, so it is likely a read error. The V gene is TRBV4-1, the J gene TRBJ1-1; D is ambiguous. Germline assignment: CDR1 MGHRA and CDR2 YSYEKL. The CDR3 is 13 amino acids. In DNA, the CDR3 is TGCGCCAGCAGCCTGTTCGCCTACACTGAGGCTTTCTCT. Its translation: CASSLFAYTEAFS.

This clonotype was detected a few times. The germline gene is not matched at one end of the junction; a read error may be the cause. The CDR3 bases are TGTACCAGCAGTTCCCCCCCCTGGGACAGGGGACGATTCCAAGAGACCCAGTACTTC. Protein: CTSSSPPWDRGRFQETQYF. The rearrangement joins TRBV28 to TRBJ2-5, with TRBD1 matching 10 bases. Germline assignment: CDR1 MDHEN and CDR2 SYDVKM. The CDR3 runs 19 residues. The full variable domain, in which reference TRBV28 and TRBJ2-5 provide the parts outside the CDR3, is DVKVTQSSRYLVKRTGEKVFLECVQDMDHENMFWYRQDPGLGLRLIYFSYDVKMKEKGDIPEGYSVSREKKERFSLILESASTNQTSMYLCTSSSPPWDRGRFQETQYFGPGTRLLVL.

This clonotype was recorded only once. Because the CDR3 is missing its conserved closing phenylalanine or tryptophan, this is likely a read error. CDR3 region: CASSLGTGINTGELFV. CDR3 DNA sequence: TGTGCCAGCAGTTTGGGGACAGGGATAAACACAGGGGAGCTGTTTGTT. The chain has TRBV12-3 or TRBV12-4 and TRBJ2-2; 9 bases map to TRBD1. This CDR3 spans 16 amino acids.

Note on this clonotype: This sequence may be a read error, since a much larger clone differs from it by one base. This sequence joins TRBV20-1 and TRBJ1-5; 8 bases agree with TRBD1. CDR1 and CDR2 from the germline V gene are DFQATT and SNEGSKA (reference sequence). The CDR3 has 13 residues. The CDR3 sequence: CSATSTGVQPQNF. The CDR3 DNA follows: TGCAGTGCCACATCGACAGGGGTTCAGCCCCAGAATTTT.

A word on this clonotype: Sequence at one end of the junction differs from germline and may be a read error. This sequence joins TRBV11-2 and TRBJ2-1, with D possibly matching TRBD1 (5 bases). The CDR3 length is 13 residues. Germline assignment: CDR1 SGHAT and CDR2 FQNNGV. The CDR3 nucleotides read TGTGCTAGCAGCTTAGAGGACAACAATGAGCAGTCCTTC. Encoded protein: CASSLEDNNEQSF.

The genes are TRBV10-2 and TRBJ2-2, with 9 positions matching TRBD2. J gave up 7 bases and V 7 bases, and 13 bases lay outside the gene matches. The CDR3 has 16 residues. Germline assignment: CDR1 WSHSY and CDR2 SAAADI. CDR3: CASTRLAEGSIGELFF. In DNA, the CDR3 is TGCGCCAGCACCCGACTAGCGGAAGGGTCTATCGGGGAGCTGTTTTTT.

Remarks on this clonotype: The junction does not match germline at one end; this may be a read error. This chain connects TRBV29-1 to TRBJ1-3, with a tentative D call TRBD1 (5 bases). The CDR3 extends over 13 amino acids. The germline V gene has CDR1 SQVTM and CDR2 ANQGSEA. The DNA for the CDR3 is TGCAGCGCCGACAGTAGCTATGGAAACACCATATATTTC. This encodes CSADSSYGNTIYF.

Regarding this clonotype: One junction end does not reproduce the germline sequence, and a read error may be involved. The J gene is TRBJ2-5, the V gene TRBV29-1, with D perhaps TRBD2 (5 bases). The CDR3 runs 16 residues. The germline gives CDR1 SQVTM, CDR2 ANQGSEA. The CDR3 DNA is TGTAGCGTTGAAGGAGGTGGAGCGCCCCGAGAAGTGACCCAGTACTTC. Its protein is CSVEGGGAPREVTQYF.

This clonotype was detected once. The junction differs from germline at one of its ends, possibly a read error. The gene calls are TRBV29-1 and TRBJ2-7; tentatively, D is TRBD2 (6 bases). CDR1 is SQVTM and CDR2 is ANQGSEA in the germline V gene. This CDR3 has 14 residues. The CDR3 loop is CSVESGRGDYEQYF. The CDR3 coding sequence is TGTAGCGTTGAATCCGGGAGAGGGGACTACGAGCAGTACTTC.

Worth noting for this clonotype: One end of the junction varies from germline; a read error may be responsible. The rearrangement joins TRBV6-1 to TRBJ1-2, with TRBD1 identical over 7 bases. The CDR3 is 14 residues long. Germline V CDR1 and CDR2: MNHNS, SASEGT. The CDR3 DNA reads TGTGTCAGCAGTCACCGAACAGGGGAATATGGCTACACTTTC. This gives the protein CVSSHRTGEYGYTF.

As to this clonotype: A junction boundary mismatches the germline segment, possibly from a read error. The V call is TRBV6-5, the J call TRBJ2-3, with 7 bases that match TRBD1. The CDR3 covers 13 residues. Germline values: CDR1 MNHEY, CDR2 SVGAGI. CDR3 in amino acids: CASSLTGTDAQYF. The CDR3 region has the DNA TGTGCCAGCAGTTTGACAGGGACAGATGCGCAGTATTTT.

As for this clonotype: Since the CDR3 does not end with the conserved phenylalanine or tryptophan, this likely comes from a read error. V gene TRBV5-1 combines with J gene TRBJ2-3; 11 nucleotides line up with TRBD1. After removal of 7 bases from V and 4 bases from J, the junction contained 2 bases not matched to a gene. This CDR3 region has 13 residues. Germline lookup yields CDR1 SGHRS and CDR2 YFSETQ. This CDR3 reads CASGTGGSDTQYS. CDR3 nucleotide sequence: TGCGCCAGCGGGACAGGGGGGTCAGATACGCAGTATTCT.

Of note for this clonotype: This CDR3 is missing its conserved last phenylalanine or tryptophan, likely due to a read error. The chain couples TRBV4-1 to TRBJ2-1, with TRBD2 identical over 7 bases. CDR3 size: 18 residues. The germline CDR1 and CDR2 sequences are MGHRA and YSYEKL. V lost 3 bases and J lost 4; bases outside the gene matches: 15. The CDR3 is CASSQEGRGGEGYNEQFY. The CDR3 DNA sequence: TGCGCCAGCAGCCAGGAAGGCCGTGGGGGGGAGGGATACAATGAGCAGTTCTAC.

CDR3: CASSGTIDQEIHYF. The CDR3 region has the DNA TGCGCCAGCTCCGGGACAATCGATCAAGAGATCCATTACTTC. The rearrangement uses TRBV4-1 and TRBJ2-5, with D perhaps matching TRBD1 (6 bases). The CDR3 covers 14 residues. The V gene lost 8 bases and the J gene lost 14 bases, with 27 bases spanning the gap. The germline gives CDR1 MGHRA, CDR2 YSYEKL.

The rearrangement joins TRBV6-5 to TRBJ1-4; 9 bases agree with TRBD1. The length of the CDR3 is 19 residues. Germline CDR1 and CDR2: MNHEY and SVGAGI. This chain's CDR3 is CLSSDEGSRTGATNEKLFF. Here the CDR3 DNA reads TGTCTCAGCAGTGACGAAGGGTCGAGGACAGGGGCAACTAATGAAAAACTGTTTTTT.